Following are 29 T cell receptor beta chains from one sample sequenced in a study of regulatory T cells in long-lasting Graves disease. The time point was: newly diagnosed GD, antithyroid drugs for less than 3 months. From RNA extracted from PBMCs, the TCR library was made. The authors built TCR beta libraries using iRepertoire HTBI primers and Arm-PCR of CDR3 regions. One entry per CDR3 protein, called by TCRdb with MiXCR from the multiplex PCR reads. The profile shows under 250,000 distinct CDR3 sequences, 20% of them singletons. Here the sequenced sample was peripheral blood mononuclear cells (PBMCs), taken at new diagnosis, from a patient treated with antithyroid drugs. The receptors come from a female donor with Graves disease.

In its sample, this clonotype was seen many times. The V gene is TRBV6-1, the J gene TRBJ2-7; tentatively, D is TRBD2 (5 bases). Trimming stripped 1 base from V and 4 bases from J, with 14 bases between. This CDR3 region has 15 residues. Germline V gene sequence: CDR1 MNHNS, CDR2 SASEGT. The CDR3 loop is CASSEDLDSFYEQYF. The CDR3 bases are TGTGCCAGCAGTGAAGATTTGGACTCCTTTTACGAGCAGTACTTC.

This clonotype was counted a few times. The chain is built from TRBV18 and TRBJ2-6; a weak D match, TRBD1 (5 bases). The CDR3 is 15 amino acids. The germline gives CDR1 KGHSH, CDR2 LQKENI. Trimming took off 5 bases at V and 1 base at J, with 9 bases between the two ends. CDR3 coding DNA: TGTGCCAGCTCAGAACAGGAATCTGGGGCCAACGTCCTGACTTTC. Residues: CASSEQESGANVLTF. The full variable domain, its missing parts supplied by reference TRBV18 and TRBJ2-6, is NAGVMQNPRHLVRRRGQEARLRCSPMKGHSHVYWYRQLPEEGLKFMVYLQKENIIDESGMPKERFSAEFPKEGPSILRIQQVVRGDSAAYFCASSEQESGANVLTFGAGSRLTVL.

This clonotype was seen many times. The rearrangement joins TRBV12-3 or TRBV12-4 to TRBJ2-1, with 9 bases matching TRBD2. This CDR3 is built from 16 residues. J lost 8 bases, V lost 7 bases, and 15 bases had no gene match. CDR3 loop: CASTPWVAGGLYEQFF. The CDR3 nucleotides read TGTGCCAGCACCCCCTGGGTGGCGGGGGGGTTATATGAGCAGTTCTTC.

In its sample, this clonotype was seen many times. This chain connects TRBV7-2 to TRBJ2-1, with TRBD2 matching 7 bases. This CDR3 is 14 amino acids long. CDR1 and CDR2 (germline): SGHTA, FQGNSA. V lost 6 bases to trimming and J lost 2 bases; unmatched junction nucleotides: 4. Here the CDR3 reads CASRPGLTYNEQFF. CDR3 bases: TGTGCCAGCAGACCGGGACTAACCTACAATGAGCAGTTCTTC.

The rearrangement links TRBV5-1 to TRBJ2-7, with TRBD1 matching 8 bases. V was pared by 1 base and J by 7 bases, with 7 bases of the junction left unmatched. CDR3 length: 14 amino acids. The germline V gene has CDR1 SGHRS and CDR2 YFSETQ. The CDR3 sequence: CASSLHRGNNEQYF. The CDR3 DNA reads as TGCGCCAGCAGCTTGCACAGGGGGAACAATGAGCAGTACTTC.

This clonotype came up a few times. This chain joins TRBV10-2 and TRBJ1-2; tentative D call: TRBD1 (5 bases). The CDR3 is 11 amino acids. V was cut by 2 bases and J by 7 bases, with 5 bases left in between. Looked up from germline, CDR1 is WSHSY and CDR2 is SAAADI. As DNA, the CDR3 is TGCGCCAGCAGTGAGGGGGCTGGCTACACCTTC. This sequence encodes CASSEGAGYTF.

This clonotype has at least ten counts. The chain has TRBV7-9 and TRBJ2-6, with TRBD1 as a possible D gene (6 bases). V lost 1 base, J lost 4 bases, and 17 bases lay in between. This CDR3 is built from 18 residues. Germline loops: CDR1 SEHNR, CDR2 FQNEAQ (reference sequence). The CDR3 coding sequence is TGTGCCAGCAGCTTAGAACTCACACAGGGAACCGGGGCCAACGTCCTGACTTTC. Amino acid sequence: CASSLELTQGTGANVLTF.

Regarding this clonotype: A read error may explain this, as a much larger clone is one base away. This chain uses TRBV3-1 with TRBJ1-2; 7 nucleotides match TRBD1. This CDR3 has 12 residues. The junction had 2 bases not matched to a gene; V was cut back by 4 bases and J by 6 bases. Germline V lookup: CDR1 LGHDT, CDR2 YNNKEL (reference sequence). In nucleotides, the CDR3 is TGTGCCAGCAGCCCTACAGGGGATGGCTACACCTTC. Translated, it gives CASSPTGDGYTF.

This clonotype was detected many times. This rearrangement joins TRBV2 to TRBJ1-5; no clear D. Germline V gene data show CDR1 as SNHLY and CDR2 as FYNNEI. The V end lost 3 bases, the J end lost 3 bases, and 9 bases lay between the germline ends. The CDR3 is 14 amino acids. The CDR3 nucleotides read TGTGCCAGCAGTGATCGGGGAACCAATCAGCCCCAGCATTTT. Encoded protein: CASSDRGTNQPQHF.

This clonotype was counted ten times or more. The chain combines TRBV25-1 with TRBJ2-3; 8 bases fit TRBD1. The CDR3 spans 16 residues. Per germline, CDR1 MGHDK and CDR2 SYGVNS. The J segment lost 0 bases and the V segment lost 5 bases, leaving 7 bases of the junction unmatched. CDR3 sequence: CASSQGQGGSTDTQYF. CDR3 bases: TGTGCCAGCAGTCAAGGACAGGGCGGGAGCACAGATACGCAGTATTTT.

This clonotype has at least ten counts. V gene TRBV7-2 combines with J gene TRBJ2-5, with 13 nucleotides matching TRBD2. Germline V gene data show CDR1 as SGHTA and CDR2 as FQGNSA. Unmatched junction bases numbered 4, after V lost 4 bases and J lost 2 bases. This CDR3 spans 16 amino acids. CDR3 coding DNA: TGTGCCAGCAGCTCCCCGGGACTAGCGGGACAAGAGACCCAGTACTTC. Encoded protein: CASSSPGLAGQETQYF.

This clonotype was observed many times. The CDR3 DNA reads TGTGCCAGCAGATCAAACACCCAGGATGAGCAGTTCTTC. This encodes CASRSNTQDEQFF. The chain combines TRBV12-3 or TRBV12-4 with TRBJ2-1; unclear D gene. Trimming shortened V by 6 bases and J by 8 bases, and 14 bases separated the two germline ends. The CDR3 covers 13 residues.

Worth noting for this clonotype: A much larger clone is a single base away; this may be a read error. The chain employs TRBV4-3 and TRBJ2-5; D may be TRBD2 (5 bases). Per the germline V gene, CDR1 is LGHNA and CDR2 is YSLEER. The CDR3 consists of 15 residues. The CDR3 reads CASSQGAKFWETLYF. CDR3 nucleotide sequence: TGCGCCAGCAGCCAAGGAGCAAAGTTTTGGGAGACCCTGTACTTC.

This clonotype was counted ten times or more. The chain carries TRBV27 and TRBJ1-2, with D tentatively TRBD1 (5 bases). CDR1 and CDR2 (germline): MNHEY, SMNVEV (reference sequence). Between the trimmed V and J ends, which lost 5 bases and 0 bases, there was a span of 13 bases. This CDR3 has 15 amino acids. The CDR3 DNA reads TGTGCCAGCAGTGCACCTGGGACTCCTAACTATGGCTACACCTTC. This encodes CASSAPGTPNYGYTF.

The V and J genes are TRBV19 and TRBJ2-3; 7 nucleotides line up with TRBD1. Germline values: CDR1 LNHDA, CDR2 SQIVND (reference sequence). With 1 base clipped from V and 10 bases from J, the junction kept 17 bases outside the gene matches. The length of the CDR3 is 17 residues. The CDR3 region is CASSIAEGARNPLPQYF. The DNA of the CDR3 is TGTGCCAGTAGTATAGCTGAGGGGGCGCGGAATCCCCTGCCGCAGTATTTT.

The chain employs TRBV7-9 and TRBJ2-3; D possibly uses TRBD1 or TRBD2 (5 bases each). The CDR3 spans 16 residues. The ends were cut back, 4 bases at V and 2 bases at J, with 16 bases in the middle. The germline CDR1 and CDR2 sequences are SEHNR and FQNEAQ (reference sequence). The DNA of the CDR3 is TGTGCCAGCAGCTCAGAGTGGGACGGACTCACAGATACGCAGTATTTT. Translated, it gives CASSSEWDGLTDTQYF. Filled out from reference TRBV7-9 and TRBJ2-3, the complete variable domain reads DTGVSQNPRHKITKRGQNVTFRCDPISEHNRLYWYRQTLGQGPEFLTYFQNEAQLEKSRLLSDRFSAERPKGSFSTLEIQRTEQGDSAMYLCASSSEWDGLTDTQYFGPGTRLTVL.

There are many counts of this clonotype. The rearrangement links TRBV7-9 to TRBJ2-7; D tentatively fits TRBD1 or TRBD2 (5 bases each). Between the trimmed V and J ends, which lost 3 bases and 7 bases, there was a span of 10 bases. Germline lookup yields CDR1 SEHNR and CDR2 FQNEAQ (reference sequence). This CDR3 contains 12 residues. CDR3 sequence: CASSLYGGEQYF. CDR3 DNA sequence: TGTGCCAGCAGCTTGTATGGGGGAGAGCAGTACTTC. Together with reference TRBV7-9 and TRBJ2-7, the CDR3 gives the full variable domain: DTGVSQNPRHKITKRGQNVTFRCDPISEHNRLYWYRQTLGQGPEFLTYFQNEAQLEKSRLLSDRFSAERPKGSFSTLEIQRTEQGDSAMYLCASSLYGGEQYFGPGTRLTVT.

This chain links TRBV7-3 with TRBJ2-1; D may be TRBD2 (6 bases). V dropped 5 bases and J dropped 0 bases, with 14 bases sitting between them. Germline CDR1 and CDR2: SGHTA and FQGTGA. The CDR3 covers 16 residues. CDR3 DNA sequence: TGTGCCAGCAGCAAGTACACCGGGGGCTCCTACAATGAGCAGTTCTTC. This encodes CASSKYTGGSYNEQFF.

As concerns this clonotype: A much larger clone is a single base away; this may be a read error. The genes are TRBV20-1 and TRBJ2-1; TRBD2 matches 13 bases. Germline trimming cut 5 bases from V and 8 bases from J; bases unmatched to any gene: 15. CDR1 DFQATT and CDR2 SNEGSKA come from the germline V gene (reference sequence). This CDR3 contains 17 residues. CDR3 sequence: CSAGGLAGQNVVDEQFF. DNA of the CDR3: TGCAGTGCTGGGGGACTAGCGGGGCAGAATGTTGTGGATGAGCAGTTCTTC.

J is TRBJ1-1 and V is TRBV19, with TRBD1 identical over 9 bases. The ends lost 6 bases at V and 6 bases at J; junction bases unmatched: 5. The germline V gene has CDR1 LNHDA and CDR2 SQIVND (reference sequence). The length of the CDR3 is 13 residues. The CDR3 coding sequence is TGTGCCAGTAGCGAACAGGGGGCCCCTGAAGCTTTCTTT. It codes for CASSEQGAPEAFF.

The sample holds a few counts of this clonotype. The chain carries TRBV5-5 and TRBJ2-3; 10 nucleotides align to TRBD2. Trimming removed 1 base from V and 6 bases from J; junction bases left unmatched: 5. Germline CDR1 reads SGHKS; CDR2 reads YYEKEE (reference sequence). The CDR3 has 15 amino acids. DNA of the CDR3: TGTGCCAGCAGCTTGTTCAGCGGGAGGGCCGATACGCAGTATTTT. Amino acids: CASSLFSGRADTQYF.

This rearrangement joins TRBV6-1 to TRBJ2-1; 9 bases fit TRBD1. The CDR3 is made up of 15 amino acids. V gave up 6 bases and J gave up 4 bases; unmatched junction bases: 7. Germline CDR1 MNHNS, CDR2 SASEGT. In DNA, the CDR3 is TGTGCCAGCAGGATAATTGGGACAGGGTACAATGAGCAGTTCTTC. Protein sequence: CASRIIGTGYNEQFF.

The V call is TRBV7-2, the J call TRBJ2-3, with 7 bases fitting TRBD2. The V and J ends lost 2 bases and 5 bases, in that order; junction bases with no gene match: 10. Germline V gives CDR1 SGHTA, CDR2 FQGNSA. The CDR3 runs to 16 residues. The CDR3 loop reads CASSLPPPGRGDTQYF. The CDR3 DNA reads as TGTGCCAGCAGCTTACCCCCCCCTGGGAGGGGAGATACGCAGTATTTT. Based on the CDR3 plus reference TRBV7-2 and TRBJ2-3, the full variable domain is GAGVSQSPSNKVTEKGKDVELRCDPISGHTALYWYRQSLGQGLEFLIYFQGNSAPDKSGLPSDRFSAERTGGSVSTLTIQRTQQEDSAVYLCASSLPPPGRGDTQYFGPGTRLTVL.

V gene TRBV3-1 combines with J gene TRBJ2-5; the match to TRBD1 covers 7 bases. The CDR3 totals 16 residues. Germline V lookup: CDR1 LGHDT, CDR2 YNNKEL (reference sequence). V was clipped by 1 base and J by 5 bases; unmatched bases: 10. The CDR3 reads CASSQAGTASKETQYF. CDR3 DNA: TGTGCCAGCAGCCAAGCCGGGACAGCTTCCAAGGAGACCCAGTACTTC.

Notes on this clonotype: A single base is all that separates this from a far larger clone, so a read error is likely. V gene TRBV2 combines with J gene TRBJ2-4; 13 bases agree with TRBD2. The CDR3 sequence is 14 residues long. Germline assignment: CDR1 SNHLY and CDR2 FYNNEI. V was clipped by 6 bases and J by 13 bases; unmatched bases: 9. The CDR3 loop is CASRGTSGNNEQYF. Here the CDR3 DNA reads TGTGCCAGCAGAGGGACTAGCGGGAACAATGAGCAGTACTTC. The full variable domain, in which reference TRBV2 and TRBJ2-4 provide the parts outside the CDR3, is EPEVTQTPSHQVTQMGQEVILRCVPISNHLYFYWYRQILGQKVEFLVSFYNNEISEKSEIFDDQFSVERPDGSNFTLKIRSTKLEDSAMYFCASRGTSGNNEQYFGAGTRLSVL.

V gene TRBV7-9 combines with J gene TRBJ1-5; D gene unclear. The CDR3 is 17 amino acids. CDR1 and CDR2 (germline): SEHNR, FQNEAQ (reference sequence). V was trimmed by 1 base and J by 1 base, leaving 14 bases between them. The CDR3 DNA follows: TGTGCCAGCAGCTTAGTAGTAGGCTGGAACAGCAATCAGCCCCAGCATTTT. It translates to CASSLVVGWNSNQPQHF.

V and J are TRBV30 and TRBJ2-5; D is ambiguous. CDR3 size: 13 residues. CDR1 is GTSNPN and CDR2 is SVGIG in the germline V gene (reference sequence). The CDR3 coding sequence is TGTGCTTTAAGGCGAGGTAGACAAGAGACCCAGTACTTC. Its translation: CALRRGRQETQYF.

This clonotype came up many times. V usage is TRBV18 and J usage is TRBJ1-1, with 7 bases lining up with TRBD1. This CDR3 has 15 residues. From germline, CDR1 is KGHSH and CDR2 LQKENI. V shed 3 bases and J 0 bases; nucleotides not matched to a gene: 4. CDR3 in DNA: TGTGCCAGCTCACCGCTGGACAGGATGAACACTGAAGCTTTCTTT. This sequence encodes CASSPLDRMNTEAFF.

This clonotype was detected many times. V usage is TRBV15 and J usage is TRBJ2-1; 7 nucleotides match TRBD1. Per germline, CDR1 LNHNV and CDR2 YYDKDF (reference sequence). There are 17 residues in the CDR3. J lost 3 bases, V lost 3 bases, and 11 bases had no gene match. CDR3 residues: CATSRARDRVGYNEQFF. CDR3 coding DNA: TGTGCCACCAGCAGGGCAAGAGACAGGGTGGGCTACAATGAGCAGTTCTTC.